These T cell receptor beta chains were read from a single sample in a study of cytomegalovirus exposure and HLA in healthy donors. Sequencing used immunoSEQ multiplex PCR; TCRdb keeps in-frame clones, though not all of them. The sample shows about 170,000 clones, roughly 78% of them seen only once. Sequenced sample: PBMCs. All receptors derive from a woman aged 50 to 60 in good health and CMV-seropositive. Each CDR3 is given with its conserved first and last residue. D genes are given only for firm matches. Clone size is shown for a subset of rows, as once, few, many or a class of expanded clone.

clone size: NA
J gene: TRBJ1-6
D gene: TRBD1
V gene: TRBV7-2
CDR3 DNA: TGTGCCAGCAGTAAGGGGACAGACAATAATTCACCCCTCCACTTT
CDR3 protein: CASSKGTDNNSPLHF

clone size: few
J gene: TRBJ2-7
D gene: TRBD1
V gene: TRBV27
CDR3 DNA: TGTGCCAGCAGCCCCCTTCTTAGTACAGGGGTGGGGGAGTACTTC
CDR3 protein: CASSPLLSTGVGEYF

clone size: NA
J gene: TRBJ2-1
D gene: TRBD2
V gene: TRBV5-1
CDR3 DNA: TGCGCCAGCAGCCTGACTAGCCATGAAGGGAATGAGCAGTTCTTC
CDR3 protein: CASSLTSHEGNEQFF

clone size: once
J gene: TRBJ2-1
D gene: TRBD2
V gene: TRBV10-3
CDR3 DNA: TGTGCCACCACTAGCGGGAGTTTGAATGAGCAGTTCTTC
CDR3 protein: CATTSGSLNEQFF

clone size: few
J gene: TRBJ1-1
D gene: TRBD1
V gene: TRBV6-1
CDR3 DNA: TGTGCCAGCAGGGGACATGGGACAGGGGCTGAAGCTTTCTTT
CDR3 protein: CASRGHGTGAEAFF

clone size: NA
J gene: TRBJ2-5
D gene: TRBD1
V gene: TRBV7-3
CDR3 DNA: TGTGCCAGCAGTCCCAACCCGACAGGGGAGACCCAGTACTTC
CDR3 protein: CASSPNPTGETQYF

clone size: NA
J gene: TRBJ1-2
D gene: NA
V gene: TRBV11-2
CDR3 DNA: TGTGCCAGCATCGTACCGGGGGTAGGGAAGGACTATGGCTACACCTTC
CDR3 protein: CASIVPGVGKDYGYTF

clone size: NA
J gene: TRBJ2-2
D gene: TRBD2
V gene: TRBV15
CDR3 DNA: TGTGCCACCAGCTTACCCGGGACTAGCGGGTACACCGGGGAGCTGTTTTTT
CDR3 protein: CATSLPGTSGYTGELFF

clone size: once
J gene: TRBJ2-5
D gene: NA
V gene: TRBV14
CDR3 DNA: TGTGCCAGCAGCCAAGTTAATGGCGAGGGGACCCAGTACTTC
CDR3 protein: CASSQVNGEGTQYF

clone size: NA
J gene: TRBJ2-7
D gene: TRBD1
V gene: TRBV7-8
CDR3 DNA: TGTGCCAGCAGCTTACAGAGGGGGCTGGGCGAGCAGTACTTC
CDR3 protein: CASSLQRGLGEQYF

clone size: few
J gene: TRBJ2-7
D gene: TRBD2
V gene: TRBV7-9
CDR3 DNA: TGTGCCAGCAGTCATAGCGGGGGCAAATCCTACGAGCAGTACTTC
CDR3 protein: CASSHSGGKSYEQYF

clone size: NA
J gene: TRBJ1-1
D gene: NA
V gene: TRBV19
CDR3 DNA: TGTGCCAGTACCACTCTGGGGGGTAGCACTGAAGCTTTCTTT
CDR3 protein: CASTTLGGSTEAFF

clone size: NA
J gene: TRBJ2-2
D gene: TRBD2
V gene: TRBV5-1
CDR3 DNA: TGCGCCAGCAGCTTGGCCTTAGCGGGGGCATCTTACACCGGGGAGCTGTTTTTT
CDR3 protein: CASSLALAGASYTGELFF

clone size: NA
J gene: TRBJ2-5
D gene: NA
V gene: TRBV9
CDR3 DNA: TGTGCCAGCAGCGTAGACAGGACACAAGAGACCCAGTACTTC
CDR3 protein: CASSVDRTQETQYF

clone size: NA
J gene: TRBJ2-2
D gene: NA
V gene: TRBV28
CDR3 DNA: TGTGCCAGCAGTTTACGGGGTCGGAGCACCGGGGAGCTGTTTTTT
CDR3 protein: CASSLRGRSTGELFF

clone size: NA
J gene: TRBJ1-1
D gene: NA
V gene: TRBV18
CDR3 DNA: TGTGCCAGCTCACTAACTCGCCCACTGACAGAGGCTAACACTGAAGCTTTCTTT
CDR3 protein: CASSLTRPLTEANTEAFF

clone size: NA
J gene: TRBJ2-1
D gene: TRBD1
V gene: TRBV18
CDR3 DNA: TGTGCCAGCTCATACCGGGACAGAGGGTACAATGAGCAGTTCTTC
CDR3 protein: CASSYRDRGYNEQFF

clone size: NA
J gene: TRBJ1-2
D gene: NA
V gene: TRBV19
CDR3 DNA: TGTGCCAGTAGTACCCTGTTAAGGGGGGGAGCGAATGGCTACACCTTC
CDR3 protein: CASSTLLRGGANGYTF